The following is a TCR beta chain sequence with its context. These data originate in a study of T cell changes during pregnancy in multiple sclerosis. Only in-frame clones appear in the TCRdb table, and some are missing; sequencing was by immunoSEQ multiplex PCR. The top ten hold around 0.73% of the sample, which has approximately 53,000 clones, 80% to 95% seen once. The CDR3 consists of 16 residues. In germline, CDR1 is MGHRA, CDR2 YSYEKL. Trimming left V 0 bases short and J 7 bases short, with 13 bases between. The source material was CD4+ T cells from peripheral blood mononuclear cells, sampled in the third trimester of pregnancy. This chain joins TRBV4-1 and TRBJ1-6; D is perhaps TRBD1 (6 bases). The source is a female donor with multiple sclerosis, enrolled in a pregnancy study. CDR3 sequence reads: CASSQDGGRVNSPLHF. The DNA for the CDR3 is TGCGCCAGCAGCCAAGATGGGGGCAGGGTGAATTCACCCCTCCACTTT.